The T cell receptor (beta chain) under discussion was sequenced for a study of T cells after yellow fever vaccination. Study summary: SMART-Seq v4 Ultra Low Input served to prepare low-cell-number fractions.

As to this clonotype: What it binds is unknown.

This CDR3 region has 12 residues. Trimming removed 3 bases at V and 5 bases at J, with 7 bases between. In making TCR cDNA, 5'RACE template switching added a universal primer site and UMIs to it. TCRdb used MiXCR to reprocess the 5' RACE reads, holding one entry per CDR3 protein. The table lists around 310,000 distinct CDR3 sequences, around 4.4% of them singletons. Study-wide findings and caveats: FACS-sorted repertoires might harbor abundant contaminating clonotypes from the bulk population.

The V call is TRBV12-3 or TRBV12-4, the J call TRBJ1-2, with D unclear. The clonotype originates from a man aged 18 to 30 who received the YFV17D yellow fever vaccine. Sequencing was performed on PBMCs, taken 15 days after the yellow fever booster vaccination. The CDR3 reads CASSFTRYGYTF. CDR3 coding DNA: TGTGCCAGCAGTTTCACCAGATATGGCTACACCTTC.